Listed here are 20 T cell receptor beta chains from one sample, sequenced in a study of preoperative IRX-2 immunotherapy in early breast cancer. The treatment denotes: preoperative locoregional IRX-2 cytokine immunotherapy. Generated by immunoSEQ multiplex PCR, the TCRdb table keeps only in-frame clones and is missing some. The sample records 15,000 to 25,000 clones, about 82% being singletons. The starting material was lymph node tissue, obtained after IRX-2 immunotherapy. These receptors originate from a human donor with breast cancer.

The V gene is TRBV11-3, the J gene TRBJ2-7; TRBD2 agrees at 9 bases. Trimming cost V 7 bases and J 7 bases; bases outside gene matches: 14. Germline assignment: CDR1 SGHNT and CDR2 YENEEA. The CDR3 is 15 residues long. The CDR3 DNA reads TGTGCCAGCACCCCAGGCGGCGGGGGGGCTCGGGAGCAGTACTTC. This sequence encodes CASTPGGGGAREQYF.

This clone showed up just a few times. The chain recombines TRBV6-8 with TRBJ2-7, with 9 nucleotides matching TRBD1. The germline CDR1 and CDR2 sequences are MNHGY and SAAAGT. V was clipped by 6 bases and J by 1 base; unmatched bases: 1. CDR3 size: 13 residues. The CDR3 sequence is CASRGQGSYEQYF. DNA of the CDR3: TGTGCCAGCAGGGGACAGGGTTCCTACGAGCAGTACTTC.

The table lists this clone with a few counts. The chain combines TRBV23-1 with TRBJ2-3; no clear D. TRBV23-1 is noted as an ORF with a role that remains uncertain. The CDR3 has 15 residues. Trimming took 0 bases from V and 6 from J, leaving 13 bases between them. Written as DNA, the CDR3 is TGCGCCAGCAGTCAATCAAGGGCTGGCTGGGATACGCAGTATTTT. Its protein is CASSQSRAGWDTQYF.

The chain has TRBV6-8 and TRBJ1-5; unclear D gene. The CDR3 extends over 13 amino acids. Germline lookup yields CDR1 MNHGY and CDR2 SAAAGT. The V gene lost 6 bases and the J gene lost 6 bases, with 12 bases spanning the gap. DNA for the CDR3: TGTGCCAGCAGCCGGACGAAGAGTCAGCCCCAGCATTTT. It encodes CASSRTKSQPQHF.

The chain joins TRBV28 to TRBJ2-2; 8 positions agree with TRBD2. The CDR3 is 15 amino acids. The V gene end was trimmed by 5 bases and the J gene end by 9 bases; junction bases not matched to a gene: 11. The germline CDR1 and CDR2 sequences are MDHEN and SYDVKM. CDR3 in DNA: TGTGCCAGCAGTCAAAGCGGGAGTAGTTATAGGGAGCTGTTTTTT. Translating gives CASSQSGSSYRELFF.

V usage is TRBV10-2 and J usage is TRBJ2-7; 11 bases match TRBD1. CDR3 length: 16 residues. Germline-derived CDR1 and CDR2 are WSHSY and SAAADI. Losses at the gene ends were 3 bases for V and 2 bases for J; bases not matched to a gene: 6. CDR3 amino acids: CASSESRDRGTYEQYF. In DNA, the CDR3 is TGCGCCAGCAGTGAAAGCCGGGACAGGGGGACCTACGAGCAGTACTTC.

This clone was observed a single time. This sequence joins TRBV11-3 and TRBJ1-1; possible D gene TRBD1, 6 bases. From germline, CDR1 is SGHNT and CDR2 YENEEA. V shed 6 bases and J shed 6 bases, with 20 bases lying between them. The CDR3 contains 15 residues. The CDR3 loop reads CASRPPLDRTPEAFF. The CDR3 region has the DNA TGTGCCAGCAGGCCCCCCCTCGACAGGACCCCTGAAGCTTTCTTT.

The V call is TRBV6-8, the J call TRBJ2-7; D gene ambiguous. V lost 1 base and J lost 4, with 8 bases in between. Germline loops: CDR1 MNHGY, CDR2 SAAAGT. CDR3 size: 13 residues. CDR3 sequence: CASSYFSIYEQYF. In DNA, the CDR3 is TGTGCCAGCAGTTACTTTTCCATTTACGAGCAGTACTTC.

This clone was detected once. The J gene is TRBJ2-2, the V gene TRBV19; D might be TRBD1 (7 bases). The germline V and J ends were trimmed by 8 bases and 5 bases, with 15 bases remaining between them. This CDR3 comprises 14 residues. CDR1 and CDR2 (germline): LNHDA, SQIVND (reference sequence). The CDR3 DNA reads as TGTGCCAGTGCACGACAGGGAGGTACCGGGGAGCTGTTTTTT. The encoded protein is CASARQGGTGELFF.

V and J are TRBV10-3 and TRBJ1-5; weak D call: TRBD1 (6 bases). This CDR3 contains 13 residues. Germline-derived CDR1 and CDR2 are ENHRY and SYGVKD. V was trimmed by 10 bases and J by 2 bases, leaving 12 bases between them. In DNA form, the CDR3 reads TGTGCCAGCCAAGCAGGGGGCAATCAGCCCCAGCATTTT. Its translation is CASQAGGNQPQHF.

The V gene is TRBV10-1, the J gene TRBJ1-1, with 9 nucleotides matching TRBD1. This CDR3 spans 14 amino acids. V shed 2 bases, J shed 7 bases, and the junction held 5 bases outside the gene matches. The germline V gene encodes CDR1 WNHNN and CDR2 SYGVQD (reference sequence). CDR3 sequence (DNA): TGCGCCAGCAGTGAGACAGGGGGCTCTGGTGAAGCTTTCTTT. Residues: CASSETGGSGEAFF.

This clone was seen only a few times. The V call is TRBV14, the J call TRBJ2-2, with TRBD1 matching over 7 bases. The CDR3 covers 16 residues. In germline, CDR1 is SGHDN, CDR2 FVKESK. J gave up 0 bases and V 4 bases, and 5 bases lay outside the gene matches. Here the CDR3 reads CASSPLDRANTGELFF. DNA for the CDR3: TGTGCCAGCAGCCCCCTAGACAGGGCGAACACCGGGGAGCTGTTTTTT. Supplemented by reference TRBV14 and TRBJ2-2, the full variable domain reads EAGVTQFPSHSVIEKGQTVTLRCDPISGHDNLYWYRRVMGKEIKFLLHFVKESKQDESGMPNNRFLAERTGGTYSTLKVQPAELEDSGVYFCASSPLDRANTGELFFGEGSRLTVL.

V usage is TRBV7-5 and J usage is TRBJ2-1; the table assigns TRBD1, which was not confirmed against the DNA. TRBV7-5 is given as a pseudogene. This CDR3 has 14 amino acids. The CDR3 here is CASNGRLSYNEQFF. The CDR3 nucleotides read TGTGCCAGCAACGGCAGGCTATCCTACAATGAGCAGTTCTTC.

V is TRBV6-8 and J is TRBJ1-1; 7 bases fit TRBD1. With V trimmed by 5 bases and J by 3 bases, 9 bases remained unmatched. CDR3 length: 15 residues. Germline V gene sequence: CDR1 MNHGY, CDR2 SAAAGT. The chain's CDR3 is CASSPLQGEDTEAFF. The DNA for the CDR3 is TGTGCCAGCAGTCCCCTCCAGGGGGAGGACACTGAAGCTTTCTTT.

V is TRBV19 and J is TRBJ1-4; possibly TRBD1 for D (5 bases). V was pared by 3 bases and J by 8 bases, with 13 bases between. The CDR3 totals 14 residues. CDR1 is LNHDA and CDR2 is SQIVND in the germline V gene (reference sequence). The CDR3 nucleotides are TGTGCCAGTAGTATCCGCAGGGCGGGCGAAAAACTGTTTTTT. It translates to CASSIRRAGEKLFF. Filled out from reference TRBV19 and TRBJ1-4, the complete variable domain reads DGGITQSPKYLFRKEGQNVTLSCEQNLNHDAMYWYRQDPGQGLRLIYYSQIVNDFQKGDIAEGYSVSREKKESFPLTVTSAQKNPTAFYLCASSIRRAGEKLFFGSGTQLSVL.

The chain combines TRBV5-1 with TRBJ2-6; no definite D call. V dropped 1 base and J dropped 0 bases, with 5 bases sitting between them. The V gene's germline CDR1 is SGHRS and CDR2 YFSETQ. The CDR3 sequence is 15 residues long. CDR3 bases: TGCGCCAGCAGCTTGCCGGACTCTGGGGCCAACGTCCTGACTTTC. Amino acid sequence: CASSLPDSGANVLTF.

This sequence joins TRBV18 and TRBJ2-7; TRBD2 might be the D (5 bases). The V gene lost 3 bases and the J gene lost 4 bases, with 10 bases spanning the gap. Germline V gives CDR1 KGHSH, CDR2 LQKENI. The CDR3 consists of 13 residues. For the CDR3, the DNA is TGTGCCAGCTCACCTGACGAGGGATACGAGCAGTACTTC. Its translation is CASSPDEGYEQYF. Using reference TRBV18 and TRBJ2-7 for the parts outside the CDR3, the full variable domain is NAGVMQNPRHLVRRRGQEARLRCSPMKGHSHVYWYRQLPEEGLKFMVYLQKENIIDESGMPKERFSAEFPKEGPSILRIQQVVRGDSAAYFCASSPDEGYEQYFGPGTRLTVT.

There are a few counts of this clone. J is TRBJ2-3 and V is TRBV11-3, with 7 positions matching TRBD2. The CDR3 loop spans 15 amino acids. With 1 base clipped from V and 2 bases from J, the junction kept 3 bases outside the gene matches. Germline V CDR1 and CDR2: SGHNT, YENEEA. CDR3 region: CASSLGLAVTDTQYF. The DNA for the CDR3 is TGTGCCAGCAGCTTAGGGCTAGCGGTCACAGATACGCAGTATTTT.

CDR3 in DNA: TGTGCCAGCAGCCAGGCAGCTGGCGGCTACACCTTC. Protein sequence: CASSQAAGGYTF. The chain recombines TRBV14 with TRBJ1-2, with D hard to call. The V gene's germline CDR1 is SGHDN and CDR2 FVKESK. V was clipped by 3 bases and J by 8 bases, with 10 bases between them. The CDR3 runs to 12 residues.

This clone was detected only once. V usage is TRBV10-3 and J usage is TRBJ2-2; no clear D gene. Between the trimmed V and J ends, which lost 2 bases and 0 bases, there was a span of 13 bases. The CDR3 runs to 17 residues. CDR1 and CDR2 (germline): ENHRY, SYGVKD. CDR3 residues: CAISESLATANTGELFF. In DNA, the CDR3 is TGTGCCATCAGTGAGAGTTTGGCTACCGCGAACACCGGGGAGCTGTTTTTT.